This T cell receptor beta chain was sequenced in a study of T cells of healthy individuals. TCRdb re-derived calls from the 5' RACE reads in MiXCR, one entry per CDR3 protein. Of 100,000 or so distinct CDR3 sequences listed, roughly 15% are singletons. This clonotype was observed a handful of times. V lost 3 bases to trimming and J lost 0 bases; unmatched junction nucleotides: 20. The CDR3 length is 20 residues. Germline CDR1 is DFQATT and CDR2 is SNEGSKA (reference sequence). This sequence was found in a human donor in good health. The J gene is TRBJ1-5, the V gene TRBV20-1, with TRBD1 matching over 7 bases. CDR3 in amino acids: CSASKGGQAGQSYSNQPQHF. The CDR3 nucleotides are TGCAGTGCTAGTAAGGGGGGTCAGGCGGGACAGAGTTATAGCAATCAGCCCCAGCATTTT.